Listed below are T cell receptor beta chains from one sample, sequenced in a study of identical twins. TCRdb re-called the 5' RACE reads through MiXCR, storing one row per CDR3 protein. The data contain hundreds of thousands of distinct CDR3 sequences, roughly 20% of them singletons. These same data were also listed under a study on T cells expressing NK-cell markers.

Sequenced input: PBMCs. These receptors came from a woman aged 18-29 years in good health. Each CDR3 is given with its conserved first and last residue. A D gene is named only where the DNA matches it firmly. Some rows mark clone size as missing; the rest say once, few, many or name a class of expanded clone.

length: 12; V: TRBV10-3; size: .; D: .; J: TRBJ2-7; DNA: TGTGCCACCAGTGACAGTCCCGACGAGCAGTACTTC; CDR3: CATSDSPDEQYF
length: 15; V: TRBV5-1; size: few; D: TRBD2; J: TRBJ2-7; DNA: TGCGCCAGCAGCTTTGGTAGCGGGAGTATTTACGAGCAGTACTTC; CDR3: CASSFGSGSIYEQYF
length: 17; V: TRBV11-2; size: .; D: .; J: TRBJ2-6; DNA: TGTGCCAGCAGCTTATTATATGCCGATGGGGCTTCCCCCGTCCTGACTTTC; CDR3: CASSLLYADGASPVLTF
length: 14; V: TRBV20-1; size: .; D: TRBD1; J: TRBJ1-1; DNA: TGCAGTGCTAGAACCCAGGGGGGGAACACTGAAGCTTTCTTT; CDR3: CSARTQGGNTEAFF
length: 14; V: TRBV27; size: once; D: .; J: TRBJ2-5; DNA: TGTGCCAGCAGTTTCGGGCCCTCCGGGGAGACCCAGTACTTC; CDR3: CASSFGPSGETQYF
length: 13; V: TRBV7-7; size: few; D: .; J: TRBJ2-2; DNA: TGTGCCAGCAGCCCGAACTATTACGGGGAGCTGTTTTTT; CDR3: CASSPNYYGELFF
length: 16; V: TRBV5-1; size: many; D: TRBD2; J: TRBJ2-3; DNA: TGCGCCAGCAGCTTAGGGGTAGCGGGGAGCACAGATACGCAGTATTTT; CDR3: CASSLGVAGSTDTQYF
length: 12; V: TRBV12-3/TRBV12-4; size: .; D: .; J: TRBJ2-7; DNA: TGTGCCAGCAGTCCAGGGGCGCGCGAGCAGTACTTC; CDR3: CASSPGAREQYF
length: 13; V: TRBV7-6; size: few; D: .; J: TRBJ2-5; DNA: TGTGCCAGCAGCTTGCTAGGTGACGAGACCCAGTACTTC; CDR3: CASSLLGDETQYF
length: 10; V: TRBV29-1; size: .; D: .; J: TRBJ2-7; DNA: TGCAGCGTTCAGGGGAAAGAGCAGTACTTC; CDR3: CSVQGKEQYF
length: 14; V: TRBV7-9; size: .; D: TRBD1; J: TRBJ1-3; DNA: TGTGCCAGCAGCTTAACCCGGACAGGGTCAACCATATATTTT; CDR3: CASSLTRTGSTIYF